This T cell receptor beta chain derives from a study of monozygotic twins with cystic fibrosis. This clone was counted once. Repertoires were generated with immunoSEQ multiplex PCR, while TCRdb's copy carries only in-frame clones and drops some. The data contain 25,000 to 35,000 clones, about 85% of them seen just once; the ten biggest clones take up over 0.7%. Germline V gene data show CDR1 as SEHNR and CDR2 as FQNEAQ (reference sequence). The V gene end was trimmed by 7 bases and the J gene end by 4 bases; junction bases not matched to a gene: 9. The CDR3 runs 14 residues. The sample taken for sequencing was blood. The chain carries TRBV7-9 and TRBJ2-7, with 8 bases matching TRBD1. The origin of this receptor is a girl aged 2-10 years with cystic fibrosis. The DNA of the CDR3 is TGTGCCAGCACCTCCACCCGGACAGGGTACGAGCAGTACTTC. Translating gives CASTSTRTGYEQYF.